One sample yielded the 4 T cell receptor beta chains listed below, sequenced in a study of Tregs in tolerant kidney transplant recipients. Here immunoSEQ multiplex PCR was the method, and the copy in TCRdb shows in-frame clones only, minus some. The repertoire holds roughly 70,000 clones, with 84% as singletons. Specimen: CD4+ T cells from blood. Source of these receptors: a human donor in good health.

The CDR3 reads CASSAGTSGHNEQFF. CDR3 in DNA: TGTGCCAGCAGCGCTGGGACTAGCGGACACAATGAGCAGTTCTTC. V is TRBV9 and J is TRBJ2-1; 11 positions agree with TRBD2. V was pared by 3 bases and J by 5 bases, with 4 bases of the junction left unmatched. The CDR3 has 15 amino acids. The V gene's germline CDR1 is SGDLS and CDR2 YYNGEE. Combining the CDR3 with reference TRBV9 and TRBJ2-1 gives the whole variable domain DSGVTQTPKHLITATGQRVTLRCSPRSGDLSVYWYQQSLDQGLQFLIQYYNGEERAKGNILERFSAQQFPDLHSELNLSSLELGDSALYFCASSAGTSGHNEQFFGPGTRLTVL.

A few counts support this clone. This sequence joins TRBV19 and TRBJ1-1; weak D call: TRBD1 (5 bases). V was trimmed by 1 base and J by 10 bases, leaving 13 bases between them. Per the germline V gene, CDR1 is LNHDA and CDR2 is SQIVND (reference sequence). This CDR3 has 13 amino acids. The CDR3 region is CASSIGSSGGAFF. In DNA form, the CDR3 reads TGTGCCAGTAGTATAGGATCATCGGGGGGAGCTTTCTTT.

J is TRBJ1-1 and V is TRBV30; unclear D gene. The CDR3 spans 14 residues. Trimming left V 4 bases short and J 4 bases short, with 16 bases between. CDR1 is GTSNPN and CDR2 is SVGIG in the germline V gene (reference sequence). CDR3 protein: CAWTPTTYPTEAFF. The CDR3 DNA is TGTGCCTGGACCCCTACGACATATCCCACTGAAGCTTTCTTT.

J is TRBJ2-3 and V is TRBV5-4; D possibly uses TRBD1 or TRBD2 (5 bases each). The CDR3 length is 16 residues. The germline V gene encodes CDR1 SGHNT and CDR2 YYREEE (reference sequence). Deletions cut 5 bases from V and 2 bases from J, with 18 bases between. CDR3 sequence (DNA): TGTGCCAGCAGAGGGAGCTTGAGGGACGACACAGATACGCAGTATTTT. Translated: CASRGSLRDDTDTQYF.